The next 32 T cell receptor beta chains were all read from a single sample in a study of blood T cell repertoires in COVID-19. Assay used: immunoSEQ multiplex PCR; TCRdb lists only in-frame clones, some missing. The profile covers around 200,000 clones, with 80% to 90% appearing a single time and around 2.5% taken by the ten largest. Sequencing input: peripheral blood. These receptors all come from a woman in her thirties or forties with active or convalescent COVID-19.

This chain joins TRBV9 and TRBJ2-7; D uncertain. Germline V gene data show CDR1 as SGDLS and CDR2 as YYNGEE. The V and J ends lost 3 bases and 0 bases respectively, with 10 bases between them. The CDR3 loop spans 14 amino acids. The chain's CDR3 is CASSDPRGSYEQYF. DNA for the CDR3: TGTGCCAGCAGCGACCCCCGAGGCTCCTACGAGCAGTACTTC.

The rearrangement links TRBV7-2 to TRBJ2-1; 9 bases line up with TRBD2. The J segment lost 2 bases and the V segment lost 3 bases, leaving 11 bases of the junction unmatched. CDR1 is SGHTA and CDR2 is FQGNSA in the germline V gene. The CDR3 has 18 amino acids. This chain's CDR3 is CASSFFQLGGRAYNEQFF. For the CDR3, the DNA is TGTGCCAGCAGCTTCTTCCAACTAGGCGGGAGGGCCTACAATGAGCAGTTCTTC.

CDR3 sequence: CASSLSVSTGAGYTF. CDR3 sequence (DNA): TGTGCCAGCAGCTTAAGTGTCTCCACAGGGGCTGGCTACACCTTC. The chain has TRBV11-3 and TRBJ1-2, with 7 positions matching TRBD1. Germline CDR1 is SGHNT and CDR2 is YENEEA. The CDR3 is 15 amino acids. V was clipped by 2 bases and J by 7 bases; unmatched bases: 10.

The chain has TRBV10-3 and TRBJ2-3, with TRBD1 matching 9 bases. The germline CDR1 and CDR2 sequences are ENHRY and SYGVKD. V lost 6 bases to trimming and J lost 4 bases; unmatched junction nucleotides: 5. The CDR3 extends over 14 amino acids. CDR3 sequence (DNA): TGTGCCATCAGAGACGGACAGGGGCCAGATACGCAGTATTTT. It is translated as CAIRDGQGPDTQYF.

The chain uses TRBV10-2 and TRBJ1-1, with D possibly matching TRBD1 (5 bases). This CDR3 contains 14 residues. Deletions cut 5 bases from V and 1 base from J, with 11 bases between. Germline CDR1 and CDR2: WSHSY and SAAADI. The CDR3 here is CASSLGGKNTEAFF. The CDR3 nucleotides are TGCGCCAGCAGTCTGGGGGGGAAGAACACTGAAGCTTTCTTT.

The chain links TRBV30 to TRBJ2-7; no clear D. The V gene lost 1 base and the J gene lost 3 bases, with 7 bases spanning the gap. This CDR3 has 12 residues. Germline V gene lookup returns CDR1 GTSNPN and CDR2 SVGIG (reference sequence). This CDR3 is CAWSDRNYEQYF. In DNA form, the CDR3 reads TGTGCCTGGAGTGACAGAAACTACGAGCAGTACTTC.

The chain joins TRBV6-5 to TRBJ1-3; D remains ambiguous. This CDR3 spans 14 amino acids. In germline, CDR1 is MNHEY, CDR2 SVGAGI. The V and J ends lost 0 bases and 6 bases respectively, with 9 bases between them. This CDR3 reads CASSYSGRQNTIYF. CDR3 coding DNA: TGTGCCAGCAGTTACTCAGGGAGGCAAAACACCATATATTTT.

The chain has TRBV27 and TRBJ2-1, with 8 bases that match TRBD1. CDR1 is MNHEY, CDR2 SMNVEV, per germline (reference sequence). The ends lost 1 base at V and 5 bases at J; junction bases unmatched: 7. The CDR3 spans 16 residues. CDR3 in amino acids: CASSLLGRGQDNEQFF. The CDR3 nucleotides read TGTGCCAGCAGTTTATTAGGCAGGGGGCAAGACAATGAGCAGTTCTTC.

The genes are TRBV18 and TRBJ1-5, with 7 bases aligning to TRBD1. In germline, CDR1 is KGHSH, CDR2 LQKENI. The CDR3 spans 13 residues. V gave up 4 bases and J gave up 5 bases; unmatched junction bases: 2. Written as DNA, the CDR3 is TGTGCCAGCTCACAGGGGGCGGATCAGCCCCAGCATTTT. It specifies CASSQGADQPQHF.

This chain uses TRBV7-2 with TRBJ2-7; tentatively, D is TRBD1 (5 bases). The V end was cut by 1 base, the J end by 0 bases, with 7 bases between. Germline V gene sequence: CDR1 SGHTA, CDR2 FQGNSA. The CDR3 loop spans 14 amino acids. The CDR3 coding sequence is TGTGCCAGCAGCTTAGAGGACACCTCCTACGAGCAGTACTTC. Translated: CASSLEDTSYEQYF.

J is TRBJ1-1 and V is TRBV4-2; maybe TRBD1 (6 bases). This CDR3 spans 16 amino acids. Germline CDR1 is LGHNA and CDR2 is YNFKEQ. With 5 bases removed from V and 2 bases from J, the gap between germline ends came to 18 bases. The CDR3 DNA reads TGTGCCAGCAGCAGAGGAGCCGGGACACCAAACACTGAAGCTTTCTTT. Its protein is CASSRGAGTPNTEAFF.

This clone was recorded a few times. The chain combines TRBV10-3 with TRBJ1-2; tentative D call: TRBD1 (6 bases). The CDR3 has 15 amino acids. CDR1 and CDR2 (germline): ENHRY, SYGVKD. With 10 bases removed from V and 0 bases from J, the gap between germline ends came to 18 bases. CDR3 in DNA: TGTGCCACCGCCTTATCAGGACAGCCTAACTATGGCTACACCTTC. It specifies CATALSGQPNYGYTF.

The chain links TRBV19 to TRBJ1-5; D is perhaps TRBD1 (6 bases). With 10 bases removed from V and 3 bases from J, the gap between germline ends came to 13 bases. Germline-derived CDR1 and CDR2 are LNHDA and SQIVND (reference sequence). This CDR3 has 13 residues. In DNA form, the CDR3 reads TGTGCCACCACGGACAGAAACAATCAGCCCCAGCATTTT. Its translation: CATTDRNNQPQHF.

The chain employs TRBV6-6 and TRBJ2-3; 9 nucleotides align to TRBD2. J lost 6 bases, V lost 6 bases, and 13 bases had no gene match. Germline V gene lookup returns CDR1 MNHNY and CDR2 SVGAGI (reference sequence). The CDR3 is made up of 16 amino acids. The CDR3 sequence is CASSLMGAGGWDTQYF. CDR3 in DNA: TGTGCCAGCAGCCTCATGGGAGCGGGAGGCTGGGATACGCAGTATTTT.

This chain connects TRBV21-1 to TRBJ2-1; the table's D call, TRBD2, has no DNA check behind it. TRBV21-1 is labeled a pseudogene. The CDR3 length is 11 residues. The CDR3 sequence is CASGLVHEQFF. CDR3 DNA sequence: TGTGCCAGCGGTCTAGTACACGAGCAGTTCTTC.

This chain uses TRBV18 with TRBJ1-2; tentative D call: TRBD1 (6 bases). Germline V lookup: CDR1 KGHSH, CDR2 LQKENI. The V gene lost 3 bases and the J gene lost 2 bases, with 13 bases spanning the gap. The CDR3 length is 15 residues. The CDR3 nucleotides read TGTGCCAGCTCACCCCCAGACAGGACAAACTATGGCTACACCTTC. Its protein is CASSPPDRTNYGYTF.

The chain is built from TRBV7-9 and TRBJ1-6; possibly TRBD1 for D (5 bases). Germline V CDR1 and CDR2: SEHNR, FQNEAQ (reference sequence). Trimming removed 2 bases from V and 9 bases from J, with 17 bases in between. The CDR3 covers 16 residues. CDR3 DNA sequence: TGTGCCAGCAGCTTATGGGTGGGGCAGGGTGGTTCACCCCTCCACTTT. This translates into CASSLWVGQGGSPLHF.

The rearrangement uses TRBV18 and TRBJ2-7; D gene unclear. CDR3 size: 14 residues. V was trimmed by 6 bases and J by 3 bases, leaving 15 bases between them. Germline CDR1 reads KGHSH; CDR2 reads LQKENI. The CDR3 reads CASSPQAPDYEQYF. The CDR3 DNA sequence: TGTGCCAGCTCCCCGCAGGCGCCAGACTACGAGCAGTACTTC.

The rearrangement joins TRBV21-1 to TRBJ2-1; the D segment call TRBD1 is taken from the table without a DNA check. TRBV21-1 has pseudogene status. The CDR3 is 16 amino acids. CDR3 sequence reads: CASSMYRDRVYNEQFF. In DNA, the CDR3 is TGTGCCAGCAGCATGTACCGGGACAGGGTATACAATGAGCAGTTCTTC.

The genes are TRBV24-1 and TRBJ1-4; possible D gene TRBD1, 5 bases. With 2 bases removed from V and 11 bases from J, the gap between germline ends came to 17 bases. This CDR3 has 15 amino acids. Germline V gene lookup returns CDR1 KGHDR and CDR2 SFDVKD. The CDR3 spells CATSDSAKGGEKLFF. For the CDR3, the DNA is TGTGCCACCAGTGATTCGGCAAAGGGAGGGGAGAAACTGTTTTTT.

The CDR3 here is CASSQDRWLAGVYEQYF. Here the CDR3 DNA reads TGTGCCAGCAGCCAAGATAGGTGGCTAGCGGGAGTTTACGAGCAGTACTTC. The chain employs TRBV3-1 (or the pseudogene TRBV3-2) and TRBJ2-7, with 10 bases aligning to TRBD2. The CDR3 has 17 residues. Trimming cost V 0 bases and J 4 bases; bases outside gene matches: 9. Germline lookup yields CDR1 LGHDT and CDR2 YNNKEL (reference sequence).

This clone was found a few times. V gene TRBV29-1 combines with J gene TRBJ2-7; 11 positions match TRBD1. The CDR3 is 16 residues long. The germline CDR1 and CDR2 sequences are SQVTM and ANQGSEA. The V and J ends lost 4 bases and 0 bases, in that order; junction bases with no gene match: 8. The CDR3 protein is CSVVGSGTGGSYEQYF. CDR3 coding DNA: TGCAGCGTTGTTGGCTCCGGGACAGGGGGCTCCTACGAGCAGTACTTC.

A few counts support this clone. J is TRBJ1-6 and V is TRBV7-2; D is undetermined. This CDR3 region has 13 residues. Trimming took 6 bases from V and 13 from J, leaving 16 bases between them. Per germline, CDR1 SGHTA and CDR2 FQGNSA. This CDR3 reads CASSPRGISPLHF. In DNA form, the CDR3 reads TGTGCCAGCAGTCCTCGAGGTATATCTCCCCTCCACTTT.

The genes are TRBV28 and TRBJ1-2, with D hard to call. The CDR3 loop spans 16 amino acids. Germline lookup yields CDR1 MDHEN and CDR2 SYDVKM. Trimming took 6 bases from V and 2 from J, leaving 19 bases between them. The CDR3: CASRVSRGFANYGYTF. The CDR3 nucleotides are TGTGCCAGCAGAGTCAGTAGAGGCTTCGCGAACTATGGCTACACCTTC.

This chain joins TRBV2 and TRBJ1-5, with D perhaps matching TRBD1 (5 bases). Germline CDR1 and CDR2: SNHLY and FYNNEI. This CDR3 is 14 amino acids long. The ends were cut back, 6 bases at V and 7 bases at J, with 16 bases in the middle. In nucleotides, the CDR3 is TGTGCCAGCAGACCTCAGGGAAGGGGCCAGCCCCAGCATTTT. It codes for CASRPQGRGQPQHF.

V is TRBV28 and J is TRBJ1-2; 8 bases are a match to TRBD1. This CDR3 is 16 amino acids long. V was clipped by 6 bases and J by 2 bases; unmatched bases: 11. Per germline, CDR1 MDHEN and CDR2 SYDVKM. For the CDR3, the DNA is TGTGCCAGCAGCGTGGGACAGGAGATGGGAAACTATGGCTACACCTTC. It specifies CASSVGQEMGNYGYTF.

This clone was picked up a small number of times. The genes are TRBV19 and TRBJ2-3; D gene unclear. Germline CDR1 LNHDA, CDR2 SQIVND (reference sequence). V lost 1 base and J 0 bases, leaving 8 bases between the germline ends. The CDR3 has 15 residues. The CDR3 coding sequence is TGTGCCAGTAGTATAGGTTTACAGAGCACAGATACGCAGTATTTT. Amino acids: CASSIGLQSTDTQYF.

This chain connects TRBV4-3 to TRBJ1-1, with unresolved D. The CDR3 is made up of 15 amino acids. V gave up 8 bases and J gave up 0 bases, with 16 bases separating them. Germline V gene data show CDR1 as LGHNA and CDR2 as YSLEER. The CDR3 sequence: CASLKLGGMNTEAFF. The CDR3 coding sequence is TGCGCCAGCCTCAAGCTGGGAGGGATGAACACTGAAGCTTTCTTT.

The rearrangement links TRBV25-1 to TRBJ2-7; D might be TRBD2 (6 bases). Germline V gene lookup returns CDR1 MGHDK and CDR2 SYGVNS. Trimming shortened V by 4 bases and J by 2 bases, and 12 bases separated the two germline ends. CDR3 length: 14 amino acids. The CDR3 DNA reads TGTGCCAGCAGTGGGCGGAGGGGAGCCTACGAGCAGTACTTC. Translating gives CASSGRRGAYEQYF.

The rearrangement uses TRBV7-2 and TRBJ2-1; 10 nucleotides agree with TRBD2. This CDR3 has 19 amino acids. After removal of 1 base from V and 0 bases from J, the junction contained 9 bases not matched to a gene. The germline gives CDR1 SGHTA, CDR2 FQGNSA. CDR3 DNA: TGTGCCAGCAGCTTAGGGAGAGGTAGCGGGGGGAGCTCCTACAATGAGCAGTTCTTC. Translating it yields CASSLGRGSGGSSYNEQFF.

The chain combines TRBV19 with TRBJ2-7; TRBD1 aligns across 10 bases. Germline loops: CDR1 LNHDA, CDR2 SQIVND (reference sequence). This CDR3 has 16 amino acids. Trimming at V came to 6 bases and at J to 4 bases, leaving 12 bases not matched to a gene. CDR3 bases: TGTGCCAGTAGGTCCCGGGCCGGGACAGGGGCGTACGAGCAGTACTTC. Protein product: CASRSRAGTGAYEQYF.

V is TRBV5-4 and J is TRBJ2-3; 9 bases are a match to TRBD2. J lost 4 bases, V lost 4 bases, and 13 bases had no gene match. There are 17 residues in the CDR3. Germline values: CDR1 SGHNT, CDR2 YYREEE (reference sequence). DNA for the CDR3: TGTGCCAGCAGCGACCGAGGTGGCGGGGGGGCCGCAGATACGCAGTATTTT. Translation: CASSDRGGGGAADTQYF.